Listed here are 15 T cell receptor beta chains from one sample, sequenced in a study of blood T cells in healthy people across ages. It was with a sample-barcoded 5' primer and a J-beta primer mix that a second PCR of roughly 7 to 12 cycles was run. One entry per CDR3 protein, called by TCRdb with MiXCR from the 5' RACE reads. The sample lists over 600,000 distinct CDR3 sequences, 35% to 50% seen once, with around 18% in the top ten. Sequencing was done on a sample of blood. The receptor set was obtained from a man older than 75 in good health.

In this sample, this clonotype turned up a few times. The chain recombines TRBV15 with TRBJ2-6, with D tentatively TRBD1 (5 bases). Trimming took 4 bases from V and 1 from J, leaving 11 bases between them. Germline-derived CDR1 and CDR2 are LNHNV and YYDKDF (reference sequence). This CDR3 is built from 16 residues. In DNA, the CDR3 is TGTGCCACCAGCATCTCAGGGTTGTCTGGGGCCAACGTCCTGACTTTC. Translating it yields CATSISGLSGANVLTF. Full variable domain (rest looked up from reference TRBV15 and TRBJ2-6): DAMVIQNPRYQVTQFGKPVTLSCSQTLNHNVMYWYQQKSSQAPKLLFHYYDKDFNNEADTPDNFQSRRPNTSFCFLDIRSPGLGDTAMYLCATSISGLSGANVLTFGAGSRLTVL.

This chain joins TRBV29-1 and TRBJ2-1; TRBD2 aligns across 8 bases. The CDR3 is 14 amino acids. V shed 4 bases, J shed 2 bases, and the junction held 4 bases outside the gene matches. Per germline, CDR1 SQVTM and CDR2 ANQGSEA. CDR3 sequence (DNA): TGCAGCGTTGCCGTTAGCGGGACCTACAATGAGCAGTTCTTC. It yields the protein CSVAVSGTYNEQFF.

Written as DNA, the CDR3 is TGCAGTGCTGCGGGACTAGCGGGGACCTACAATGAGCAGTTCTTC. Protein sequence: CSAAGLAGTYNEQFF. The chain links TRBV20-1 to TRBJ2-1, with 13 bases fitting TRBD2. V lost 5 bases, J lost 2 bases, and 3 bases stayed unmatched. CDR3 length: 15 amino acids. Looked up from germline, CDR1 is DFQATT and CDR2 is SNEGSKA (reference sequence).

This rearrangement joins TRBV9 to TRBJ2-5, with 7 bases that match TRBD1. Per germline, CDR1 SGDLS and CDR2 YYNGEE. The CDR3 loop spans 13 amino acids. Trimming removed 4 bases from V and 5 bases from J; junction bases left unmatched: 5. The CDR3 region has the DNA TGTGCCAGCAGCACCCAAGGGGGCGAGACCCAGTACTTC. It is translated as CASSTQGGETQYF.

Only a few counts were recorded for this clonotype. This sequence joins TRBV20-1 and TRBJ2-1, with 12 bases matching TRBD2. The CDR3 sequence is 13 residues long. From germline, CDR1 is DFQATT and CDR2 SNEGSKA (reference sequence). V trimming: 1 base; J trimming: 10 bases; junction bases outside the gene matches: 2. The CDR3 region is CSARVLAGGEQFF. The CDR3 coding sequence is TGCAGTGCTAGAGTGCTAGCGGGAGGGGAGCAGTTCTTC.

This rearrangement joins TRBV5-1 to TRBJ2-3; 8 nucleotides agree with TRBD2. The length of the CDR3 is 15 residues. The J segment lost 4 bases and the V segment lost 4 bases, leaving 8 bases of the junction unmatched. The germline CDR1 and CDR2 sequences are SGHRS and YFSETQ. The CDR3 bases are TGCGCCAGCAGCCCTCAGCGGGAGAGGTCAGATACGCAGTATTTT. It is translated as CASSPQRERSDTQYF.

On this clonotype itself: A much larger clone is a single base away; this may be a read error. This rearrangement joins TRBV2 to TRBJ2-1; 12 bases are a match to TRBD2. CDR3 length equals 14 residues. The germline CDR1 and CDR2 sequences are SNHLY and FYNNEI. Unmatched junction bases numbered 8, after V lost 7 bases and J lost 10 bases. This CDR3 is CASKRLAGVQEQFF. CDR3 in DNA: TGTGCCAGCAAGCGACTAGCGGGAGTACAGGAGCAGTTCTTC. Supplemented by reference TRBV2 and TRBJ2-1, the full variable domain reads EPEVTQTPSHQVTQMGQEVILRCVPISNHLYFYWYRQILGQKVEFLVSFYNNEISEKSEIFDDQFSVERPDGSNFTLKIRSTKLEDSAMYFCASKRLAGVQEQFFGPGTRLTVL.

This clonotype was found a few times. J is TRBJ2-7 and V is TRBV20-1; D ambiguous. The CDR3 is 11 residues long. V was clipped by 6 bases and J by 2 bases, with 8 bases between them. Germline CDR1 reads DFQATT; CDR2 reads SNEGSKA (reference sequence). CDR3 sequence reads: CSAEDAYEQYF. In nucleotides, the CDR3 is TGCAGTGCCGAGGACGCCTACGAGCAGTACTTC.

The chain uses TRBV7-2 and TRBJ2-2; TRBD2 agrees at 10 bases. The germline CDR1 and CDR2 sequences are SGHTA and FQGNSA. The junction had 4 bases not matched to a gene; V was cut back by 7 bases and J by 5 bases. There are 14 residues in the CDR3. CDR3 nucleotides: TGTGCCAGCAACCTAGCGGGAGTTACCGGGGAGCTGTTTTTT. Translated: CASNLAGVTGELFF.

For this clonotype: Sequence at one end of the junction differs from germline and may be a read error. The chain joins TRBV5-1 to TRBJ1-2; D not resolved. The CDR3 totals 14 residues. CDR1 and CDR2 (germline): SGHRS, YFSETQ. The CDR3 spells CASSRTEANYGCTF. CDR3 DNA sequence: TGCGCCAGCAGCAGGACCGAAGCTAACTATGGCTGCACCTTC.

In its sample, this clonotype was seen a few times. CDR3 bases: TGTGCCAGCAGTTTCCCAGGGTCAGGGTGGGAGACCCAGTACTTC. Protein product: CASSFPGSGWETQYF. The V and J genes are TRBV28 and TRBJ2-5, with D possibly being TRBD1 (5 bases). The germline gives CDR1 MDHEN, CDR2 SYDVKM. This CDR3 is 15 amino acids long. V lost 3 bases and J lost 5, with 16 bases in between. The whole variable domain, filled in from reference TRBV28 and TRBJ2-5, reads DVKVTQSSRYLVKRTGEKVFLECVQDMDHENMFWYRQDPGLGLRLIYFSYDVKMKEKGDIPEGYSVSREKKERFSLILESASTNQTSMYLCASSFPGSGWETQYFGPGTRLLVL.

This clonotype turned up a few times. The V and J genes are TRBV28 and TRBJ2-7; the match to TRBD2 covers 7 bases. This CDR3 is 15 amino acids long. With 5 bases clipped from V and 5 bases from J, the junction kept 12 bases outside the gene matches. In germline, CDR1 is MDHEN, CDR2 SYDVKM. This CDR3 is CASSPTRDYYHEQYF. CDR3 bases: TGTGCCAGCAGTCCCACCCGGGACTACTACCACGAGCAGTACTTC.

This clonotype was detected only a few times. The chain is built from TRBV9 and TRBJ2-5; either TRBD1 or TRBD2 may supply D (5 bases each). Germline lookup yields CDR1 SGDLS and CDR2 YYNGEE. The length of the CDR3 is 13 residues. V was shortened by 7 bases and J by 5 bases, with 15 bases between the two germline ends. The CDR3 loop reads CASSYGGVETQYF. The CDR3 DNA reads as TGTGCCAGCTCATATGGGGGTGTGGAGACCCAGTACTTC.

V is TRBV20-1 and J is TRBJ2-7, with 10 positions matching TRBD2. The CDR3 length is 13 residues. Per the germline V gene, CDR1 is DFQATT and CDR2 is SNEGSKA (reference sequence). With V trimmed by 6 bases and J by 3 bases, 5 bases remained unmatched. This CDR3 reads CSAKWTSGYEQYF. The CDR3 DNA follows: TGCAGTGCAAAATGGACTAGCGGCTACGAGCAGTACTTC.

The chain has TRBV9 and TRBJ2-6, with D tentatively TRBD1 or TRBD2 (5 bases each). The CDR3 spans 19 residues. Germline values: CDR1 SGDLS, CDR2 YYNGEE. Between the trimmed V and J ends, which lost 0 bases and 1 base, there was a span of 17 bases. The CDR3 region is CASSVGPGRLESGANVLTF. CDR3 nucleotides: TGTGCCAGCAGCGTAGGACCGGGACGGTTGGAATCTGGGGCCAACGTCCTGACTTTC.